Reported below is one T cell receptor beta chain. This record comes from a study of blood T cell repertoires in COVID-19. Study context: PBMCs, B-cell-depleted T cells, or T cells provided the cDNA or gDNA that made up the material.

Ages ranged from about 18 to 89 years, with residence in about two dozen US areas. A COVID-19 case was met by exposed participants within 2 weeks before study entry. The authors' processing: Nucleated cell counts were estimated from reference gene primer amplification. Measured with immunoSEQ multiplex PCR; TCRdb has only the in-frame clones, and not every one. The V and J calls and the clone size are those of that table, but D and trimming were determined from the DNA. Of hundreds of thousands of clones listed, about 88% are singletons. There are 15 residues in the CDR3. Germline CDR1 is MDHEN and CDR2 is SYDVKM. V dropped 6 bases and J dropped 10 bases, with 19 bases sitting between them.

The receptor was derived from a woman aged 18-29 years who had been exposed to COVID-19. Sequenced input: PBMCs or T cells enriched from blood (not recorded which). V is TRBV28 and J is TRBJ1-6; D remains ambiguous. This chain's CDR3 is CASRPRARRLSPLHF. As DNA, the CDR3 is TGTGCCAGCAGACCGCGGGCCCGAAGATTGTCACCCCTCCACTTT.